Shown below are 14 T cell receptor beta chains from a single sample sequenced in a study of PD-L1 blockade in urothelial cancer. Sequenced by immunoSEQ multiplex PCR; TCRdb stores in-frame clones only, minus some. The data contain some 44,000 clones, 80% of them seen just once; the ten biggest clones take up around 15%. Time point of the sample: pretreatment peripheral blood. The specimen was PBMCs, collected around atezolizumab (anti-PD-L1) treatment. These receptors came from a man aged 55 to 70 with urothelial cancer.

V is TRBV6-5 and J is TRBJ2-7; perhaps TRBD1 as D (6 bases). V gave up 6 bases and J gave up 7 bases, with 19 bases separating them. The CDR3 loop spans 14 amino acids. The germline V gene has CDR1 MNHEY and CDR2 SVGAGI. The CDR3 is CASRTPGQRGEQYF. The CDR3 bases are TGTGCCAGCAGGACCCCCGGACAGAGAGGGGAGCAGTACTTC.

The CDR3 loop reads CASSAGQATDTQYF. The CDR3 region has the DNA TGCGCCAGCAGCGCGGGACAGGCCACAGATACGCAGTATTTT. V usage is TRBV5-1 and J usage is TRBJ2-3; 8 positions agree with TRBD1. Germline CDR1 reads SGHRS; CDR2 reads YFSETQ. With 4 bases clipped from V and 2 bases from J, the junction kept 3 bases outside the gene matches. This CDR3 has 14 amino acids. The entire variable domain, with the rest obtained from reference TRBV5-1 and TRBJ2-3, is as follows: KAGVTQTPRYLIKTRGQQVTLSCSPISGHRSVSWYQQTPGQGLQFLFEYFSETQRNKGNFPGRFSGRQFSNSRSEMNVSTLELGDSALYLCASSAGQATDTQYFGPGTRLTVL.

V is TRBV28 and J is TRBJ1-1; TRBD1 aligns across 7 bases. Germline CDR1 reads MDHEN; CDR2 reads SYDVKM. The CDR3 spans 16 residues. V was pared by 5 bases and J by 3 bases, with 12 bases of the junction left unmatched. The CDR3 DNA sequence: TGTGCCAGCAGTGAGGGGGGAACAGGGGTTTACACTGAAGCTTTCTTT. Residues: CASSEGGTGVYTEAFF.

This clone was found once. The gene calls are TRBV30 and TRBJ2-7; D is possibly TRBD2 (6 bases). V was clipped by 3 bases and J by 7 bases, with 16 bases between them. The CDR3 has 13 amino acids. Germline CDR1 reads GTSNPN; CDR2 reads SVGIG (reference sequence). This chain's CDR3 is CAWSGDSNLEQYF. For the CDR3, the DNA is TGTGCCTGGAGCGGGGACTCAAACCTGGAGCAGTACTTC.

This chain uses TRBV5-6 with TRBJ1-1; TRBD1 matches at 8 bases. Per the germline V gene, CDR1 is SGHDT and CDR2 is YYEEEE. Germline trimming cut 2 bases from V and 4 bases from J; bases unmatched to any gene: 4. There are 14 residues in the CDR3. The CDR3 sequence: CASSLQGGSTEAFF. CDR3 bases: TGTGCCAGCAGCTTACAGGGGGGGAGCACTGAAGCTTTCTTT. Drawing the rest from reference TRBV5-6 and TRBJ1-1, the complete variable domain is DAGVTQSPTHLIKTRGQQVTLRCSPKSGHDTVSWYQQALGQGPQFIFQYYEEEERQRGNFPDRFSGHQFPNYSSELNVNALLLGDSALYLCASSLQGGSTEAFFGQGTRLTVV.

V usage is TRBV5-1 and J usage is TRBJ1-6; 7 bases align to TRBD1. This CDR3 has 15 residues. Germline V gives CDR1 SGHRS, CDR2 YFSETQ. V shed 4 bases, J shed 2 bases, and the junction held 3 bases outside the gene matches. In DNA, the CDR3 is TGCGCCAGCAGCCCCGACAGGGCCTATAATTCACCCCTCCACTTT. Amino acids: CASSPDRAYNSPLHF.

In DNA, the CDR3 is TGTGCCAGCAGCTTACGGGGAACCTCTGGAAACACCATATATTTT. Protein product: CASSLRGTSGNTIYF. J is TRBJ1-3 and V is TRBV11-2; D call uncertain. Germline CDR1 SGHAT, CDR2 FQNNGV. V shed 2 bases and J shed 0 bases, with 8 bases lying between them. The length of the CDR3 is 15 residues.

The CDR3 protein is CASSLVGGHYEQYF. In DNA form, the CDR3 reads TGCGCCAGCAGCTTGGTTGGCGGGCACTACGAGCAGTACTTC. The V gene is TRBV5-1, the J gene TRBJ2-7, with D possibly matching TRBD2 (5 bases). The CDR3 covers 14 residues. Germline V gene sequence: CDR1 SGHRS, CDR2 YFSETQ. The V end lost 0 bases, the J end lost 3 bases, and 10 bases lay between the germline ends. Full variable domain (missing parts from reference TRBV5-1 and TRBJ2-7): KAGVTQTPRYLIKTRGQQVTLSCSPISGHRSVSWYQQTPGQGLQFLFEYFSETQRNKGNFPGRFSGRQFSNSRSEMNVSTLELGDSALYLCASSLVGGHYEQYFGPGTRLTVT.

The chain is built from TRBV9 and TRBJ2-1, with 12 bases identical to TRBD2. The V gene end was trimmed by 0 bases and the J gene end by 6 bases; junction bases not matched to a gene: 1. CDR3 length: 15 residues. Germline CDR1 and CDR2: SGDLS and YYNGEE. The CDR3 DNA sequence: TGTGCCAGCAGCGTAGGGGGACTAGCGGGCAATGAGCAGTTCTTC. Protein: CASSVGGLAGNEQFF.

The chain recombines TRBV19 with TRBJ2-2, with TRBD2 matching over 8 bases. CDR3 length: 17 amino acids. Germline loops: CDR1 LNHDA, CDR2 SQIVND (reference sequence). V shed 3 bases, J shed 5 bases, and the junction held 11 bases outside the gene matches. CDR3 bases: TGTGCCAGTAGTATTCAGGGGAGCGGGAGCCGGACCGGGGAGCTGTTTTTT. This encodes CASSIQGSGSRTGELFF.

This rearrangement joins TRBV28 to TRBJ2-2; 7 bases fit TRBD1. Germline trimming cut 4 bases from V and 2 bases from J; bases unmatched to any gene: 13. In germline, CDR1 is MDHEN, CDR2 SYDVKM. CDR3 length: 18 amino acids. CDR3 in amino acids: CASSSPSRTGANTGELFF. In DNA form, the CDR3 reads TGTGCCAGCAGTTCACCCTCTCGGACAGGAGCCAACACCGGGGAGCTGTTTTTT.

The chain is built from TRBV5-1 and TRBJ1-5; 7 nucleotides align to TRBD1. Germline V CDR1 and CDR2: SGHRS, YFSETQ. With V trimmed by 0 bases and J by 6 bases, 6 bases remained unmatched. The CDR3 loop spans 15 amino acids. The CDR3 region has the DNA TGCGCCAGCAGCTTGGAGGGGGCAGGGGCTCAGCCCCAGCATTTT. Its protein product is CASSLEGAGAQPQHF.

This clone was detected once. The rearrangement uses TRBV20-1 and TRBJ2-7; maybe TRBD1 (6 bases). Deletions cut 4 bases from V and 6 bases from J, with 7 bases between. This CDR3 contains 10 residues. In germline, CDR1 is DFQATT, CDR2 SNEGSKA (reference sequence). The CDR3 sequence is CSATGVEQYF. The CDR3 nucleotides read TGCAGTGCTACAGGGGTCGAGCAGTACTTC.

This clone appeared a few times. V and J are TRBV6-5 and TRBJ1-6, with 10 positions matching TRBD1. V lost 7 bases, J lost 7 bases, and 4 bases stayed unmatched. The CDR3 extends over 14 amino acids. The germline V gene has CDR1 MNHEY and CDR2 SVGAGI. The DNA for the CDR3 is TGTGCCAGCACCCCGGGACAGGGGAATTCACCCCTCCACTTT. Its protein product is CASTPGQGNSPLHF.